This passage covers 26 T cell receptor beta chains from one sample sequenced in a study of read filtering for tumor transcriptome and immune sequencing. From 300 to 400 ng of RNA, a library with molecular barcoded alpha/delta and beta/gamma adaptors was made. TCRdb processed the reads anew with MiXCR; each CDR3 protein has one entry. This sample has approximately 59,000 distinct CDR3 sequences, with roughly 12% found just once. The sample taken for sequencing was a population of CD138-negative cells sorted from bone marrow. The origin of the receptors is a donor at least 40 years old with multiple myeloma.

This clonotype was detected many times. CDR3 coding DNA: TGCAGCGTTTCCCTACCGCTCCCCTCCTACGAGCAGTACTTC. Translation: CSVSLPLPSYEQYF. This chain links TRBV29-1 with TRBJ2-7; no clear D gene. The V end lost 5 bases, the J end lost 0 bases, and 14 bases lay between the germline ends. CDR1 is SQVTM and CDR2 is ANQGSEA in the germline V gene. This CDR3 spans 14 amino acids.

This clonotype was found many times. This chain connects TRBV4-1 to TRBJ2-3, with D uncertain. Germline assignment: CDR1 MGHRA and CDR2 YSYEKL. V lost 3 bases and J 0 bases, leaving 16 bases between the germline ends. The length of the CDR3 is 17 residues. CDR3 DNA sequence: TGCGCCAGCAGCCACCCTTTGGTGGAAGCGAGCACAGATACGCAGTATTTT. It encodes CASSHPLVEASTDTQYF.

This clonotype was recorded many times. This chain uses TRBV2 with TRBJ1-5, with D unclear. CDR3 length: 15 amino acids. Germline lookup yields CDR1 SNHLY and CDR2 FYNNEI. V was cut by 7 bases and J by 9 bases, with 22 bases left in between. CDR3 amino acids: CASTPGVPPEGPQHF. The CDR3 DNA reads as TGTGCCAGCACCCCCGGGGTCCCGCCGGAGGGGCCCCAGCATTTT.

This clonotype appeared many times. The chain recombines TRBV6-1 with TRBJ2-2; possible D gene TRBD1, 5 bases. This CDR3 is 14 amino acids long. Germline assignment: CDR1 MNHNS and CDR2 SASEGT. The ends were cut back, 8 bases at V and 0 bases at J, with 10 bases in the middle. The CDR3: CASLGVPNTGELFF. Written as DNA, the CDR3 is TGTGCCAGCCTAGGGGTCCCGAACACCGGGGAGCTGTTTTTT.

This clonotype has ten or more counts. The CDR3 coding sequence is TGTGCCAGCAGCCAACAAGGACAGGGTACTGAAGCTTTCTTT. As protein: CASSQQGQGTEAFF. The rearrangement joins TRBV3-1 to TRBJ1-1; TRBD1 matches at 8 bases. CDR1 and CDR2 from the germline V gene are LGHDT and YNNKEL (reference sequence). CDR3 size: 14 residues. The J segment lost 5 bases and the V segment lost 2 bases, leaving 4 bases of the junction unmatched.

This clonotype was counted at least ten times. The chain couples TRBV2 to TRBJ2-3, with TRBD1 as a possible D gene (5 bases). CDR1 and CDR2 from the germline V gene are SNHLY and FYNNEI. V was cut by 6 bases and J by 1 base, with 14 bases left in between. The CDR3 length is 15 residues. CDR3 sequence: CASRGLGQGTDTQYF. The CDR3 DNA sequence: TGTGCCAGCAGGGGGCTGGGTCAGGGCACAGATACGCAGTATTTT.

The sample holds many counts of this clonotype. This chain links TRBV6-1 with TRBJ1-1; a possible D gene is TRBD1 (6 bases). V shed 3 bases and J shed 4 bases, with 15 bases lying between them. This CDR3 has 15 amino acids. Germline V gene data show CDR1 as MNHNS and CDR2 as SASEGT. This CDR3 is CASSDGTFIGTEAFF. The CDR3 DNA reads TGTGCCAGCAGTGATGGGACATTTATCGGCACTGAAGCTTTCTTT.

This clonotype was seen at least ten times. The chain links TRBV20-1 to TRBJ1-6, with D perhaps TRBD1 (5 bases). Germline assignment: CDR1 DFQATT and CDR2 SNEGSKA (reference sequence). The CDR3 runs to 16 residues. V dropped 1 base and J dropped 0 bases, with 10 bases sitting between them. Written as DNA, the CDR3 is TGCAGTGCTAGAGCGGGGGGGAGCTCCTATAATTCACCCCTCCACTTT. This encodes CSARAGGSSYNSPLHF.

This clonotype was counted at least ten times. This sequence joins TRBV5-1 and TRBJ1-1, with D perhaps TRBD1 (6 bases). The CDR3 spans 15 residues. Germline CDR1 reads SGHRS; CDR2 reads YFSETQ. V was shortened by 2 bases and J by 0 bases, with 11 bases between the two germline ends. The CDR3 nucleotides read TGCGCCAGCAGCTTTGGACAGCCTATGAACACTGAAGCTTTCTTT. It is translated as CASSFGQPMNTEAFF.

This clonotype has a count of ten or more. V is TRBV29-1 and J is TRBJ2-4; no definite D call. Germline V gene data show CDR1 as SQVTM and CDR2 as ANQGSEA. The CDR3 is made up of 14 amino acids. CDR3: CRTEGKKAKNIQYF. Here the CDR3 DNA reads TGCAGAACGGAAGGAAAGAAAGCCAAAAACATTCAGTACTTC.

In this sample, this clonotype turned up many times. The chain's CDR3 is CASSQLRDQETQYF. The CDR3 DNA is TGTGCCAGCAGCCAACTCCGGGACCAAGAGACCCAGTACTTC. The chain recombines TRBV7-9 with TRBJ2-5; D gene uncertain. V was pared by 5 bases and J by 0 bases, with 10 bases between. Germline CDR1 and CDR2: SEHNR and FQNEAQ (reference sequence). The CDR3 runs to 14 residues. Combining the CDR3 with reference TRBV7-9 and TRBJ2-5 gives the whole variable domain DTGVSQNPRHKITKRGQNVTFRCDPISEHNRLYWYRQTLGQGPEFLTYFQNEAQLEKSRLLSDRFSAERPKGSFSTLEIQRTEQGDSAMYLCASSQLRDQETQYFGPGTRLLVL.

The V call is TRBV4-1, the J call TRBJ2-2; 7 bases align to TRBD2. The germline V gene has CDR1 MGHRA and CDR2 YSYEKL. Trimming took 4 bases from V and 12 from J; bases not matched to a gene: 11. There are 14 residues in the CDR3. For the CDR3, the DNA is TGCGCCAGCAGCCGTACCCCCTGGGGGGGGAAGCTGTTTTTT. Translated, it gives CASSRTPWGGKLFF.

In this sample, this clonotype turned up many times. The chain joins TRBV3-1 to TRBJ1-5; a weak D match, TRBD1 (5 bases). The CDR3 spans 13 residues. The V gene's germline CDR1 is LGHDT and CDR2 YNNKEL (reference sequence). V was cut by 1 base and J by 5 bases, with 6 bases left in between. CDR3 sequence reads: CASSQVGDQPQHF. CDR3 nucleotide sequence: TGTGCCAGCAGCCAAGTGGGGGATCAGCCCCAGCATTTT.

In this sample, this clonotype turned up many times. V usage is TRBV25-1 and J usage is TRBJ2-6; D remains unclear. Germline V CDR1 and CDR2: MGHDK, SYGVNS. The ends were cut back, 2 bases at V and 1 base at J, with 9 bases in the middle. The CDR3 sequence is 16 residues long. CDR3: CASSEQRQSGANVLTF. Written as DNA, the CDR3 is TGTGCCAGCAGTGAACAGCGCCAGTCTGGGGCCAACGTCCTGACTTTC. The full variable domain, its missing parts supplied by reference TRBV25-1 and TRBJ2-6, is EADIYQTPRYLVIGTGKKITLECSQTMGHDKMYWYQQDPGMELHLIHYSYGVNSTEKGDLSSESTVSRIRTEHFPLTLESARPSHTSQYLCASSEQRQSGANVLTFGAGSRLTVL.

This clonotype was detected ten times or more. V and J are TRBV7-9 and TRBJ2-7; the D gene is possibly TRBD1 (7 bases). Germline V gene lookup returns CDR1 SEHNR and CDR2 FQNEAQ (reference sequence). Between the trimmed V and J ends, which lost 4 bases and 3 bases, there was a span of 22 bases. The CDR3 sequence is 17 residues long. For the CDR3, the DNA is TGTGCCAGCAGCTATTGGGCTGGGGGGACAGATTACTACGAGCAGTACTTC. Amino acids: CASSYWAGGTDYYEQYF. Variable domain in full (rest from reference TRBV7-9 and TRBJ2-7): DTGVSQNPRHKITKRGQNVTFRCDPISEHNRLYWYRQTLGQGPEFLTYFQNEAQLEKSRLLSDRFSAERPKGSFSTLEIQRTEQGDSAMYLCASSYWAGGTDYYEQYFGPGTRLTVT.

This clonotype was seen repeatedly, ten times or more. The J gene is TRBJ2-7, the V gene TRBV3-1; the D gene is possibly TRBD1 (5 bases). The V gene lost 1 base and the J gene lost 7 bases, with 14 bases spanning the gap. The CDR3 has 14 amino acids. Germline V gene sequence: CDR1 LGHDT, CDR2 YNNKEL (reference sequence). In DNA, the CDR3 is TGTGCCAGCAGCCAAGTTCAGGGCTCTTGGGAGCAGTACTTC. Its protein product is CASSQVQGSWEQYF.

Regarding this clonotype: A much larger clone lies one base from this, so it may be a read error. The chain combines TRBV6-5 with TRBJ1-5; D perhaps matches TRBD1 (6 bases). This CDR3 spans 14 amino acids. V dropped 7 bases and J dropped 3 bases, with 13 bases sitting between them. CDR1 is MNHEY and CDR2 is SVGAGI in the germline V gene. CDR3 in amino acids: CASIWDTFNQPQHF. The CDR3 coding sequence is TGTGCCAGCATCTGGGACACCTTCAATCAGCCCCAGCATTTT.

This rearrangement joins TRBV9 to TRBJ1-1; a possible D gene is TRBD1 (5 bases). From germline, CDR1 is SGDLS and CDR2 YYNGEE. Trimming pared 4 bases from V and 7 bases from J, leaving 17 bases between. This CDR3 spans 14 amino acids. The CDR3 region has the DNA TGTGCCAGCAGCCCCAGACGGGGGGGAGGTGAAGCTTTCTTT. Translating it yields CASSPRRGGGEAFF.

In its sample, this clonotype was seen many times. This chain joins TRBV6-1 and TRBJ1-1; TRBD1 is a possible D gene (6 bases). With 8 bases removed from V and 4 bases from J, the gap between germline ends came to 17 bases. The CDR3 is 14 residues long. Per the germline V gene, CDR1 is MNHNS and CDR2 is SASEGT. In DNA form, the CDR3 reads TGTGCCAGCTGGAGTGGGGGCACCGGCACTGAAGCTTTCTTT. It codes for CASWSGGTGTEAFF.

This clonotype was recorded at least ten times. The chain recombines TRBV5-1 with TRBJ2-3, with D perhaps given as TRBD1 or TRBD2 (5 bases each). The CDR3 is 14 amino acids. Germline lookup yields CDR1 SGHRS and CDR2 YFSETQ. The ends were cut back, 4 bases at V and 4 bases at J, with 13 bases in the middle. CDR3 sequence (DNA): TGCGCCAGCAGCCCGGGGCCCGGGTCAGATACGCAGTATTTT. This gives the protein CASSPGPGSDTQYF.

This clonotype has more than one count but fewer than ten. One base away lies a much larger clone, so this may be a sequencing read error. The genes are TRBV4-1 and TRBJ2-1, with 9 bases that match TRBD2. CDR1 and CDR2 from the germline V gene are MGHRA and YSYEKL. The CDR3 is 16 residues long. In nucleotides, the CDR3 is TGCGCCAGAAGCCAGGCCGGGACTAGCCCAATTCGCGAGCAGTTCTTC. It yields the protein CARSQAGTSPIREQFF.

This clonotype was seen many times. The chain employs TRBV7-9 and TRBJ2-3, with 8 bases matching TRBD1. Germline CDR1 and CDR2: SEHNR and FQNEAQ (reference sequence). V dropped 5 bases and J dropped 4; count of bases not matched to a gene: 11. CDR3 length: 16 amino acids. CDR3 in DNA: TGTGCCAGCAGCATTCGGACAGGGAGGAGTGCAGATACGCAGTATTTT. It is translated as CASSIRTGRSADTQYF.

This clonotype was seen repeatedly, ten times or more. J is TRBJ2-3 and V is TRBV5-4; 8 bases are shared with TRBD2. J was trimmed by 2 bases and V by 2 bases; bases with no gene match: 7. The CDR3 has 16 amino acids. CDR1 is SGHNT and CDR2 is YYREEE in the germline V gene (reference sequence). The CDR3 protein is CASSFLAGTATDTQYF. The CDR3, as DNA: TGTGCCAGCAGCTTTTTAGCGGGGACTGCCACAGATACGCAGTATTTT.

With regard to this clonotype: Possible read error: a much larger clone is one base away. This chain links TRBV2 with TRBJ2-3; D is ambiguous. CDR3 length equals 14 residues. In germline, CDR1 is SNHLY, CDR2 FYNNEI. V dropped 4 bases and J dropped 9 bases, with 17 bases sitting between them. The CDR3 sequence is CASSGVAGFGTQYF. The CDR3 coding sequence is TGTGCCAGCAGTGGAGTGGCCGGATTCGGGACGCAGTATTTT.

The chain employs TRBV5-1 and TRBJ1-1; possible D gene TRBD1, 6 bases. CDR1 is SGHRS and CDR2 is YFSETQ in the germline V gene. The length of the CDR3 is 14 residues. Between the trimmed V and J ends, which lost 3 bases and 4 bases, there was a span of 13 bases. The CDR3 region is CASSYRATGTEAFF. CDR3 bases: TGCGCCAGCAGCTACAGGGCTACGGGCACTGAAGCTTTCTTT.

The table lists this clonotype with many counts. V and J are TRBV6-5 and TRBJ2-6; a possible D gene is TRBD1 (7 bases). Deletions cut 5 bases from V and 1 base from J, with 15 bases between. The CDR3 loop spans 17 amino acids. The germline V gene has CDR1 MNHEY and CDR2 SVGAGI. The CDR3 coding sequence is TGTGCCAGCAGTCGTGGCAGGGGGGTGTCTGGGGCCAACGTCCTGACTTTC. Translated, it gives CASSRGRGVSGANVLTF.